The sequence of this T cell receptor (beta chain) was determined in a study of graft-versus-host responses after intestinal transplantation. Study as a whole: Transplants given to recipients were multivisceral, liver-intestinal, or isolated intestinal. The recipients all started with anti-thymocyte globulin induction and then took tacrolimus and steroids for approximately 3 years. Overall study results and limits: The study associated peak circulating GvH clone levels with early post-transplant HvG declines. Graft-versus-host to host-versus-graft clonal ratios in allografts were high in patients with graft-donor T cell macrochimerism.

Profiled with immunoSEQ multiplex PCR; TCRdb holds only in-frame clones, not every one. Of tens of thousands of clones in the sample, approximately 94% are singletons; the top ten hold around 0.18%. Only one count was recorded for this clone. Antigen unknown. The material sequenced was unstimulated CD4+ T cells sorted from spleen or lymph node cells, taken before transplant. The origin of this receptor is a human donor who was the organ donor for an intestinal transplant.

CDR3 bases: TGTGCCAGCAGGGCACCCGGGGACACCTACGAGCAGTACTTC. Amino acid sequence: CASRAPGDTYEQYF. The rearrangement links TRBV25-1 to TRBJ2-7; D is perhaps TRBD1 (6 bases). CDR1 is MGHDK, CDR2 SYGVNS, per germline. Trimming stripped 6 bases from V and 2 bases from J, with 14 bases between. CDR3 length: 14 residues.